This T cell receptor beta chain was documented in a study of blood T cells in healthy people across ages. Overall study findings and caveats: The long-lived group displayed more naive CD4+ cells, plus higher diversity, than the aged donors did. PBMCs were not sorted, which prevented a conclusive comparison of naive versus antigen-experienced cells.

This clonotype was found a few times. Its target is not known. Germline CDR1 reads SNHLY; CDR2 reads FYNNEI. The CDR3 consists of 15 residues. The authors ran a second PCR of roughly 6 to 12 cycles using a sample-barcoded 5' primer and a J-beta primer mix. Each cDNA molecule, via a template-switch adaptor with 12 random nucleotides, was tagged. TCRdb called the 5' RACE reads again in MiXCR, with one record for every CDR3 protein. The sample yields roughly 1 million distinct CDR3 sequences, approximately 25% seen once. These records were also assigned to another study, of T cells of mothers and their children. That work contributes: A few healthy Caucasian mothers served as donors, and their six children did as well.

The clonotype originates from a girl aged 2-10 years in good health. This rearrangement joins TRBV2 to TRBJ2-5; D assignment may be TRBD1 or TRBD2 (6 bases each). The DNA matches TRBJ2-7 better at its end, which makes the J call doubtful. Sequenced: blood. For the CDR3, the DNA is TGTGCCAGCAGTGTTGGGTCAGGGGAGGCGTACGAGCAGTACTTC. It specifies CASSVGSGEAYEQYF.